Each of the 19 T cell receptor beta chains below was sequenced from the same sample in a study of T cell responses to AZD1222 COVID-19 vaccine. TCRdb keeps only in-frame clones here, not all; method: immunoSEQ multiplex PCR. The repertoire holds about 150,000 clones, over 75% seen once, with about 2% in the top ten. Specimen: peripheral blood, collected on day 0 of AZD1222 vaccination. Receptors were obtained from an adult in good health.

This chain uses TRBV3-1 (or the pseudogene TRBV3-2) with TRBJ2-2, with 15 bases lining up with TRBD2. This CDR3 spans 18 amino acids. Germline assignment: CDR1 LGHDT and CDR2 YNNKEL (reference sequence). V shed 5 bases and J 3 bases; nucleotides not matched to a gene: 7. The CDR3, as DNA: TGTGCCAGCAGCGACCGGGGACTAGCGGGAGGTTACACCGGGGAGCTGTTTTTT. Protein product: CASSDRGLAGGYTGELFF.

This chain joins TRBV24-1 and TRBJ1-5; perhaps TRBD1 as D (5 bases). The CDR3 spans 15 residues. Per the germline V gene, CDR1 is KGHDR and CDR2 is SFDVKD. V lost 5 bases and J 0 bases, leaving 10 bases between the germline ends. The CDR3 protein is CATSGTRDSNQPQHF. In DNA, the CDR3 is TGTGCCACCAGTGGCACCAGGGATAGCAATCAGCCCCAGCATTTT.

The chain carries TRBV7-2 and TRBJ1-5; perhaps TRBD1 as D (5 bases). The ends were cut back, 3 bases at V and 6 bases at J, with 9 bases in the middle. The CDR3 has 13 amino acids. Germline CDR1 and CDR2: SGHTA and FQGNSA. CDR3 DNA sequence: TGTGCCAGCAGCTTGACAGTCGGTCAGCCCCAGCATTTT. Encoded protein: CASSLTVGQPQHF.

The rearrangement uses TRBV4-2 and TRBJ1-6; D possibly corresponds to TRBD1 (6 bases). The V end lost 6 bases, the J end lost 7 bases, and 7 bases lay between the germline ends. The CDR3 runs 12 residues. Germline V gives CDR1 LGHNA, CDR2 YNFKEQ. The CDR3 sequence is CASRQGNSPLHF. CDR3 DNA: TGTGCCAGCAGACAGGGCAATTCACCCCTCCACTTT.

The V and J genes are TRBV30 and TRBJ2-3; no definite D call. The CDR3 totals 13 residues. The V and J ends lost 2 bases and 7 bases respectively, with 13 bases between them. Per germline, CDR1 GTSNPN and CDR2 SVGIG (reference sequence). CDR3 residues: CAWSMAPANTQYF. The CDR3 nucleotides are TGTGCCTGGAGTATGGCCCCGGCCAATACGCAGTATTTT.

The chain combines TRBV2 with TRBJ1-5, with 9 bases that match TRBD1. Germline assignment: CDR1 SNHLY and CDR2 FYNNEI. The V segment lost 4 bases and the J segment 6 bases; nucleotides outside the gene matches: 7. This CDR3 comprises 15 residues. For the CDR3, the DNA is TGTGCCAGCAGTGGAGGGACAGGGTGGAGTCAGCCCCAGCATTTT. It translates to CASSGGTGWSQPQHF.

Here the CDR3 reads CAISSVSAGNTEAFF. Here the CDR3 DNA reads TGTGCCATCAGTTCAGTCAGTGCGGGAAACACTGAAGCTTTCTTT. The chain joins TRBV10-3 to TRBJ1-1; D gene ambiguous. V was shortened by 5 bases and J by 2 bases, with 15 bases between the two germline ends. The length of the CDR3 is 15 residues. CDR1 ENHRY and CDR2 SYGVKD come from the germline V gene.

The V and J genes are TRBV11-2 and TRBJ1-1; no reliable D call. V lost 7 bases, J lost 2 bases, and 20 bases lay in between. The germline V gene encodes CDR1 SGHAT and CDR2 FQNNGV. The CDR3 is 16 residues long. The CDR3 is CASTQLAGKANTEAFF. The CDR3 DNA is TGTGCCAGCACCCAGTTGGCAGGAAAAGCCAACACTGAAGCTTTCTTT. Drawing the rest from reference TRBV11-2 and TRBJ1-1, the complete variable domain is EAGVAQSPRYKIIEKRQSVAFWCNPISGHATLYWYQQILGQGPKLLIQFQNNGVVDDSQLPKDRFSAERLKGVDSTLKIQPAKLEDSAVYLCASTQLAGKANTEAFFGQGTRLTVV.

The V gene is TRBV28, the J gene TRBJ2-7; weak D call: TRBD1 (5 bases). The ends were cut back, 5 bases at V and 0 bases at J, with 14 bases in the middle. This CDR3 is built from 15 residues. The germline V gene encodes CDR1 MDHEN and CDR2 SYDVKM. The CDR3 is CASSHGQTRSYEQYF. The CDR3 region has the DNA TGTGCCAGCAGTCACGGACAAACCCGCTCCTACGAGCAGTACTTC.

The gene calls are TRBV14 and TRBJ1-1, with a weak D call TRBD1 (5 bases). Per the germline V gene, CDR1 is SGHDN and CDR2 is FVKESK. Trimming stripped 3 bases from V and 0 bases from J, with 11 bases between. CDR3 size: 15 residues. CDR3 sequence reads: CASSQQGFMNTEAFF. CDR3 bases: TGTGCCAGCAGCCAGCAGGGATTTATGAACACTGAAGCTTTCTTT.

The chain recombines TRBV6-2 or TRBV6-3 with TRBJ1-2, with D uncertain. Germline values: CDR1 MNHEY, CDR2 SVGEGT. The CDR3 is made up of 16 amino acids. Trimming took 0 bases from V and 4 from J, leaving 15 bases between them. The CDR3 region is CASSYSRGVNPYGYTF. CDR3 nucleotide sequence: TGTGCCAGCAGTTACTCCCGGGGAGTGAATCCCTATGGCTACACCTTC.

The V call is TRBV4-3, the J call TRBJ2-1; 9 bases fit TRBD1. Germline V gives CDR1 LGHNA, CDR2 YSLEER. V lost 0 bases to trimming and J lost 4 bases; unmatched junction nucleotides: 4. This CDR3 has 16 residues. The CDR3 spells CASSQETTGGYNEQFF. Written as DNA, the CDR3 is TGCGCCAGCAGCCAAGAGACGACAGGGGGGTACAATGAGCAGTTCTTC.

This clone was picked up a small number of times. The chain has TRBV5-6 and TRBJ2-1; D is unresolved. Germline V gene sequence: CDR1 SGHDT, CDR2 YYEEEE. The V gene lost 4 bases and the J gene lost 6 bases, with 11 bases spanning the gap. The CDR3 has 13 amino acids. CDR3 sequence: CASSADISNEQFF. CDR3 nucleotide sequence: TGTGCCAGCAGCGCTGACATAAGCAATGAGCAGTTCTTC.

The genes are TRBV27 and TRBJ2-6; TRBD1 matches 9 bases. Germline V gene lookup returns CDR1 MNHEY and CDR2 SMNVEV (reference sequence). The junction had 7 bases not matched to a gene; V was cut back by 6 bases and J by 1 base. The CDR3 contains 17 residues. The CDR3 region has the DNA TGTGCCAGCAGACCGGGACAGGGACTATCTGGGGCCAACGTCCTGACTTTC. Protein: CASRPGQGLSGANVLTF. The full variable domain, rest sourced from reference TRBV27 and TRBJ2-6, is EAQVTQNPRYLITVTGKKLTVTCSQNMNHEYMSWYRQDPGLGLRQIYYSMNVEVTDKGDVPEGYKVSRKEKRNFPLILESPSPNQTSLYFCASRPGQGLSGANVLTFGAGSRLTVL.

This clone was counted a few times. The V gene is TRBV7-6, the J gene TRBJ1-6; D is perhaps TRBD1 (6 bases). The germline V gene has CDR1 SGHVS and CDR2 FNYEAQ. V lost 1 base and J 7 bases, leaving 14 bases between the germline ends. This CDR3 is built from 16 residues. The CDR3 bases are TGTGCCAGCAGCTTAGACATAACAGGGAAGAATTCACCCCTCCACTTT. It yields the protein CASSLDITGKNSPLHF.

The rearrangement links TRBV12-3 or TRBV12-4 to TRBJ1-2; D not certain. V lost 7 bases to trimming and J lost 4 bases, with 7 bases between them. The CDR3 length is 11 residues. CDR3 residues: CASMSFYGYTF. The CDR3 DNA is TGTGCCAGCATGAGTTTCTATGGCTACACCTTC.

CDR3 residues: CATSRESGSSTDTQYF. CDR3 sequence (DNA): TGTGCCACCAGCAGAGAAAGCGGGTCTAGCACAGATACGCAGTATTTT. The rearrangement joins TRBV15 to TRBJ2-3, with D possibly being TRBD2 (6 bases). CDR3 length: 16 amino acids. Germline V lookup: CDR1 LNHNV, CDR2 YYDKDF (reference sequence). Trimming stripped 0 bases from V and 0 bases from J, with 10 bases between.

The chain couples TRBV13 to TRBJ2-7; D is undetermined. Germline assignment: CDR1 PRHDT and CDR2 FYEKMQ (reference sequence). The CDR3 extends over 13 amino acids. V lost 4 bases to trimming and J lost 3 bases, with 10 bases between them. This CDR3 is CASSSDGFYEQYF. CDR3 sequence (DNA): TGTGCCAGCAGCTCGGACGGATTCTACGAGCAGTACTTC.

DNA of the CDR3: TGTGCCGGGACAGAGACTACTGGCTACACCTTC. Residues: CAGTETTGYTF. This chain connects TRBV30 to TRBJ1-2, with 7 bases fitting TRBD1. The V gene's germline CDR1 is GTSNPN and CDR2 SVGIG (reference sequence). The CDR3 spans 11 residues. J lost 7 bases, V lost 8 bases, and 7 bases had no gene match.